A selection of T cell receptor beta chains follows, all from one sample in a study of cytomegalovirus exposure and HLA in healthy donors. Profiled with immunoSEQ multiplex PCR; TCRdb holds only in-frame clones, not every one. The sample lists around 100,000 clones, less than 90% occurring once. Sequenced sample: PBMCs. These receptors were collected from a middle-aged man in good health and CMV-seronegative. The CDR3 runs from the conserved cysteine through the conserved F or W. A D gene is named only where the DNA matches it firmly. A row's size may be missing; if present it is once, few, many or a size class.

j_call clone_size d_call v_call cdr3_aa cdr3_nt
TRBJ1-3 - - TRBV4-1 CASSQALGGAGNTIYF TGCGCCAGCAGCCAGGCCCTAGGGGGGGCTGGAAACACCATATATTTT
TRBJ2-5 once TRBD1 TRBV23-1 CARPTGQGYQETQYF TGCGCCAGACCCACGGGACAGGGGTACCAAGAGACCCAGTACTTC
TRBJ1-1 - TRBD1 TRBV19 CASSHRQGLGYTEAFF TGTGCCAGTAGCCACCGACAGGGATTAGGCTACACTGAAGCTTTCTTT
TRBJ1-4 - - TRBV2 CASRLAGAGPEKLFF TGTGCCAGCAGGCTAGCAGGGGCTGGACCCGAAAAACTGTTTTTT
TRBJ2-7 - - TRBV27 CASSLSIGLSYEQYF TGTGCCAGCAGTTTGTCGATCGGACTCTCCTACGAGCAGTACTTC
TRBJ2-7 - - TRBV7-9 CASTRAAEQYF TGTGCCAGCACCCGTGCCGCGGAGCAGTACTTC
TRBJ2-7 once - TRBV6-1 CASSEGPQDPYEQYF TGTGCCAGCAGTGAGGGCCCTCAAGACCCCTACGAGCAGTACTTC
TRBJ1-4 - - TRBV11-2 CASSLDIGPEEKLFF TGTGCCAGCAGCTTAGATATTGGGCCCGAAGAAAAACTGTTTTTT
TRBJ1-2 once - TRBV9 CASSEGVGGYGYTF TGTGCCAGCAGCGAGGGAGTAGGTGGTTATGGCTACACCTTC
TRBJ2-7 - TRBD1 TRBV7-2 CASSLSQGQGGRYEQYF TGTGCCAGCAGCTTATCGCAAGGACAGGGGGGGAGATACGAGCAGTACTTC
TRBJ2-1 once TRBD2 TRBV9 CASRRSGAATNEQFF TGTGCCAGCAGGCGTAGCGGGGCGGCTACCAATGAGCAGTTCTTC
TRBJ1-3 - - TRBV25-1 CASSEAAGKLGGGNTIYF TGTGCCAGCAGTGAGGCGGCAGGCAAACTCGGGGGTGGAAACACCATATATTTT
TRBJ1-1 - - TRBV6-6 CASSVGSFGTEAFF TGTGCCAGCAGTGTTGGGTCCTTCGGGACTGAAGCTTTCTTT
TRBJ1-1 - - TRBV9 CASSGGRVGRTEAFF TGTGCCAGCAGCGGAGGTCGGGTGGGGCGCACTGAAGCTTTCTTT
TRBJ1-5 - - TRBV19 CASSMTDNQPQHF TGTGCCAGTAGTATGACAGACAATCAGCCCCAGCATTTT
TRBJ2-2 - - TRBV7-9 CASSLTFSSGELFF TGTGCCAGCAGCTTAACCTTTAGTTCCGGGGAGCTGTTTTTT
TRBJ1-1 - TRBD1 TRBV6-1 CASEETGIDTEAFF TGTGCCAGCGAAGAGACAGGGATCGACACTGAAGCTTTCTTT
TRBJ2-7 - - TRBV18 CASSPSGSSYEQYF TGTGCCAGCTCACCTTCCGGGAGCTCCTACGAGCAGTACTTC
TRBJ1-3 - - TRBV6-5 CASSGHDRSGNTIYF TGTGCCAGCAGTGGCCACGACAGATCCGGAAACACCATATATTTT
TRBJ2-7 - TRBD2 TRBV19 CASSIDTTPGTSEHEQYF TGTGCCAGTAGTATAGATACGACCCCCGGGACTAGCGAACACGAGCAGTACTTC
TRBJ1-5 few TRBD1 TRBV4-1 CASSQGQGGSNQPQHF TGCGCCAGCAGCCAGGGACAGGGGGGGAGCAATCAGCCCCAGCATTTT
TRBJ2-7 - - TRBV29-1 CSVVHVARRRLSYEQYF TGCAGCGTTGTCCACGTCGCGCGGCGGCGTCTCTCCTACGAGCAGTACTTC
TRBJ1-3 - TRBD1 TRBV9 CASGGQAISGNTIYF TGTGCCAGCGGTGGACAGGCCATATCTGGAAACACCATATATTTT
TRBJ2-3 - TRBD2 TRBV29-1 CSVSTSGGGDTQYF TGCAGCGTGTCGACTAGCGGGGGAGGAGATACGCAGTATTTT
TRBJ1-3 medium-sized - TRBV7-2 CASSLGSGGNTIYF TGTGCCAGCAGCTTAGGCTCAGGCGGAAACACCATATATTTT
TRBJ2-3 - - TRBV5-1 CASSSRDTTQQYF TGCGCCAGCAGCTCCCGGGACACGACACAGCAGTATTTT
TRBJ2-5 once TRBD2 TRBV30 CAWAGGWQTQYF TGTGCCTGGGCGGGGGGGTGGCAGACCCAGTACTTC
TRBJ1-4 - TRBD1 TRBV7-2 CASSLAPGGYEKLFF TGTGCCAGCAGCTTAGCGCCAGGGGGCTATGAAAAACTGTTTTTT
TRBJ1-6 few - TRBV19 CASSARDYNSPLHF TGTGCCAGTAGTGCCAGGGATTATAATTCACCCCTCCACTTT
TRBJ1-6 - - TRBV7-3 CASSLDGAHHSPLHF TGTGCCAGCAGCTTAGATGGGGCCCACCATTCACCCCTCCACTTT
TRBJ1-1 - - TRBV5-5 CASSYPGNTEAFF TGTGCCAGCAGCTATCCAGGGAACACTGAAGCTTTCTTT
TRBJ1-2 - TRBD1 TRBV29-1 CSVGDRGSGGYTF TGCAGCGTGGGGGACAGGGGAAGTGGTGGCTACACCTTC
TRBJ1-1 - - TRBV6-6 CASSYVGGNTEAFF TGTGCCAGCAGTTACGTCGGGGGGAACACTGAAGCTTTCTTT
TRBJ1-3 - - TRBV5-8 CASSFRGASGNTIYF TGTGCCAGCAGCTTTCGGGGGGCCTCTGGAAACACCATATATTTT